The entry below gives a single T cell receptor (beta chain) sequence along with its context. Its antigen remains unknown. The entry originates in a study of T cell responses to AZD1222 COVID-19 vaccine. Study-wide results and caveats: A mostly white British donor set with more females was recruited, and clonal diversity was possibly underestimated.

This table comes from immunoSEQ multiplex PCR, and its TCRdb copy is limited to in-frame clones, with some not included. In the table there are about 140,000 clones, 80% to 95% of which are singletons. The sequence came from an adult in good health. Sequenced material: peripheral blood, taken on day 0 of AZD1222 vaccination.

This CDR3 is CASSLARPYGYTF. In DNA, the CDR3 is TGTGCCAGCAGCTTGGCCCGACCTTATGGCTACACCTTC. The rearrangement links TRBV5-6 to TRBJ1-2; D is unresolved. The CDR3 is 13 residues long. Germline loops: CDR1 SGHDT, CDR2 YYEEEE. V gave up 0 bases and J gave up 5 bases, with 8 bases separating them.